One and the same sample provided the 2 T cell receptor beta chains below, sequenced in a study of cytomegalovirus exposure and HLA in healthy donors. The PCR ran on 60 Vbeta and 13 Jbeta primers. The table came from immunoSEQ multiplex PCR; TCRdb's copy has only in-frame clones and leaves some out. This table holds approximately 160,000 clones, over 75% found once. The source material was PBMCs. The origin of the receptors is a human donor in good health.

J is TRBJ2-7 and V is TRBV13, with D possibly TRBD2 on 5 matching bases. The germline V gene has CDR1 PRHDT and CDR2 FYEKMQ (reference sequence). This CDR3 is 12 amino acids long. Trimming removed 5 bases from V and 4 bases from J, with 9 bases in between. The CDR3 nucleotides are TGTGCCAGCAGCCAACGGGGTTACGAGCAGTACTTC. It is translated as CASSQRGYEQYF.

A few counts support this clone. The chain employs TRBV27 and TRBJ1-1; TRBD1 might be the D (6 bases). CDR3 size: 10 residues. Germline loops: CDR1 MNHEY, CDR2 SMNVEV (reference sequence). Trimming stripped 10 bases from V and 8 bases from J, with 11 bases between. CDR3 protein: CANPDREAFF. CDR3 DNA sequence: TGTGCCAATCCGGACAGAGAAGCTTTCTTT.